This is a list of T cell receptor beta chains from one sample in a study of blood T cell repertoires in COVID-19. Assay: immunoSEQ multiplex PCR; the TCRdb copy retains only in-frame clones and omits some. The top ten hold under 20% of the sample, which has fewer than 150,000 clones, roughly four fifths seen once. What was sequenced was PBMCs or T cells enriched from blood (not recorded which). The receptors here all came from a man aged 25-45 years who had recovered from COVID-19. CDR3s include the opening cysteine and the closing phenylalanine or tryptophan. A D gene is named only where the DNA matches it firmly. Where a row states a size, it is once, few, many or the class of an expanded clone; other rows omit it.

TGTGCCAGCAGCCCATTTTCAGGGGGCGGGACAGATACGCAGTATTTT | CASSPFSGGGTDTQYF | once | TRBJ2-3 | TRBD1 | TRBV9
TGTGCCAGCAGCCAACAGGTTGGGCTCTCCTATAATTCACCCCTCCACTTT | CASSQQVGLSYNSPLHF | NA | TRBJ1-6 | NA | TRBV14
TGTGCCAGCAGCCAAGATACTAGGGCAAACGAGCAGTATTTT | CASSQDTRANEQYF | NA | TRBJ2-3 | NA | TRBV3-1/TRBV3-2
TGTGCCAGCAGTCTCGGGGGGTTGGCCACTGAAGCTTTCTTT | CASSLGGLATEAFF | NA | TRBJ1-1 | NA | TRBV13
TGCAGCGTCCCCCAACAGGGCGACGAGCAGTTCTTC | CSVPQQGDEQFF | NA | TRBJ2-1 | NA | TRBV29-1
TGCGCCAGCAGCTTCAGGGTAGCGGGGGAATTATCCGCTTACAATGAGCAGTTCTTC | CASSFRVAGELSAYNEQFF | NA | TRBJ2-1 | TRBD2 | TRBV5-1
TGTGCCAGCAGCTACTTGACAGATACGCAGTATTTT | CASSYLTDTQYF | NA | TRBJ2-3 | NA | TRBV7-9
TGTGCCAGCACCATTGGCGGGGTGGTTATCGACGAGCAGTACTTC | CASTIGGVVIDEQYF | NA | TRBJ2-7 | NA | TRBV28
TGCGCCAGCAGCCAAGATTGGGGCGGGACAGGGTACAATGGCTACACCTTC | CASSQDWGGTGYNGYTF | NA | TRBJ1-2 | TRBD1 | TRBV4-1
TGTGCCAGCAGCCGGACAGGGGCTAATGAAAAACTGTTTTTT | CASSRTGANEKLFF | NA | TRBJ1-4 | TRBD1 | TRBV28
TGTGCCAGCAGTTACTCGTGGCAAGGGGGCACTGAAGCTTTCTTT | CASSYSWQGGTEAFF | NA | TRBJ1-1 | NA | TRBV6-5
TGTGCCAGCAGCCCTGACAAGAACTCATACAATGAGCAGTTCTTC | CASSPDKNSYNEQFF | NA | TRBJ2-1 | NA | TRBV7-3
TGTGCCAGCAGCGCGGGGAGCACAGATACGCAGTATTTT | CASSAGSTDTQYF | NA | TRBJ2-3 | NA | TRBV6-4
TGTGCCAGCACCCTATCAGGGGGCGAAAGTTCACCCCTCCACTTT | CASTLSGGESSPLHF | NA | TRBJ1-6 | TRBD1 | TRBV7-9
TGTGCCAGCAGTCCCGGGTCGAGGGACACCTTC | CASSPGSRDTF | few | TRBJ1-2 | NA | TRBV12-3/TRBV12-4
TGTGCCAGCAAGGCAGGGCCCTTCGAGATCGCTGAAGCTTTCTTT | CASKAGPFEIAEAFF | few | TRBJ1-1 | NA | TRBV6-5
TGTGCCAGCAGCTTTGGAGCGGGAAACAATGAGCAGTTCTTC | CASSFGAGNNEQFF | NA | TRBJ2-1 | TRBD2 | TRBV11-2
TGTGCCAGCAGCCCCCGGGACAGTAGAAATTCACCCCTCCACTTT | CASSPRDSRNSPLHF | NA | TRBJ1-6 | TRBD1 | TRBV7-6
TGTGCCAGCAGTTACTCGACAGGGCTGAGCTCCTACAATGAGCAGTTCTTC | CASSYSTGLSSYNEQFF | NA | TRBJ2-1 | TRBD1 | TRBV6-2/TRBV6-3
TGTGCCAGCAGCTTACCCAGTCGAGGAGGGGAGCTGTTTTTT | CASSLPSRGGELFF | NA | TRBJ2-2 | NA | TRBV7-2
TGTGCCAGCAGCTACGGACAGGCCCCATACAATGAGCAGTTCTTC | CASSYGQAPYNEQFF | NA | TRBJ2-1 | TRBD1 | TRBV3-1/TRBV3-2
TGCGCCAGCAGCCAGGCGCCTACAGGAAGCTCCTACAATGAGCAGTTCTTC | CASSQAPTGSSYNEQFF | NA | TRBJ2-1 | NA | TRBV4-1
TGTGCCAGCAGCTTTTCGGGTCGCACCGGGGAGCTGTTTTTT | CASSFSGRTGELFF | NA | TRBJ2-2 | NA | TRBV11-3
TGTGCCAGCAGCATGAAACTAGCGGGGGGGGCAACAGATACGCAGTATTTT | CASSMKLAGGATDTQYF | NA | TRBJ2-3 | TRBD2 | TRBV7-8
TGTGCCAGCAGCCAAAGAGATCTGAACACTGAAGCTTTCTTT | CASSQRDLNTEAFF | once | TRBJ1-1 | NA | TRBV3-1/TRBV3-2
TGTGCCAGCAAAAAACTCGGTCAGCCCCAGCATTTT | CASKKLGQPQHF | NA | TRBJ1-5 | NA | TRBV6-5
TGTGCCAGTACCACAGGGAATTATGGCAATCAGCCCCAGCATTTT | CASTTGNYGNQPQHF | few | TRBJ1-5 | NA | TRBV19
TGTGCCAGCAGCTTAAGCCTGAGCTCTGGAAACACCATATATTTT | CASSLSLSSGNTIYF | NA | TRBJ1-3 | NA | TRBV11-2
TGTGCCATCAGTGCGAGCGGGAGGTCTAGCACAGATACGCAGTATTTT | CAISASGRSSTDTQYF | NA | TRBJ2-3 | TRBD2 | TRBV10-3
TGTGCCAGCAGCCGGAACGCAGGATACGAGCAGTACTTC | CASSRNAGYEQYF | NA | TRBJ2-7 | NA | TRBV14
TGTGCCAGCAGTTCCCCAGGACAGATGGTTGGAAACACCATATATTTT | CASSSPGQMVGNTIYF | NA | TRBJ1-3 | NA | TRBV28
TGTGCCAGCATCCAAGGGGACTACTTAGAAGAGACCCAGTACTTC | CASIQGDYLEETQYF | NA | TRBJ2-5 | TRBD2 | TRBV11-2
TGTGCCAGCAGCTTAACTTTGAACACTGAAGCTTTCTTT | CASSLTLNTEAFF | NA | TRBJ1-1 | NA | TRBV5-4
TGTGCCAGCAGCAAATATTCCCGGGACAGGGAGGTACGCCAGCTTCAAGAGACCCAGTACTTC | CASSKYSRDREVRQLQETQYF | NA | TRBJ2-5 | NA | TRBV21-1
TGTGCCAGCAGTGAAGGCAGTAACTATGGCTACACCTTC | CASSEGSNYGYTF | NA | TRBJ1-2 | NA | TRBV2
TGTGCCAGCAGCAAAGCTGAGGTAGGTCCGTACTTC | CASSKAEVGPYF | NA | TRBJ2-7 | NA | TRBV21-1
TGTGCCAGCAATCCGAGCACAGATACGCAGTATTTT | CASNPSTDTQYF | NA | TRBJ2-3 | NA | TRBV7-9
TGTGCCAGCAGCTTATTTGGCGGCAACACAGATACGCAGTATTTT | CASSLFGGNTDTQYF | NA | TRBJ2-3 | NA | TRBV7-9
TGTGCCAGCTCGGACAGGGGGAATCAGCCCCAGCATTTT | CASSDRGNQPQHF | NA | TRBJ1-5 | TRBD1 | TRBV6-5
TGTGCCAGCAGCTTAGTTAATCCAGGGAACTATGGCTACACCTTC | CASSLVNPGNYGYTF | NA | TRBJ1-2 | NA | TRBV7-9
TGTGCCAGCAGCTCCGACAGGCCAAATCAGCCCCAGCATTTT | CASSSDRPNQPQHF | NA | TRBJ1-5 | NA | TRBV7-2
TGTGCCAGCAGCTTACAGGCGGGAACTGAAGCTTTCTTT | CASSLQAGTEAFF | NA | TRBJ1-1 | NA | TRBV7-8
TGTGCCAGCAGCCAAGCAACTAGCTCTGGCGATGAGCAGTTCTTC | CASSQATSSGDEQFF | NA | TRBJ2-1 | NA | TRBV3-1/TRBV3-2
TGCGCCAGCAGCCAAGAGTCCCCCTCGGGCGAGCAGTACTTC | CASSQESPSGEQYF | NA | TRBJ2-7 | NA | TRBV4-1
TGTGCCAGCAGGGAGGGAACGGGACCCAGTTCACCCCTCCACTTT | CASREGTGPSSPLHF | once | TRBJ1-6 | NA | TRBV27
TGTGCCAGCAGCCTTACAGGGGGCAACACTGAAGCTTTCTTT | CASSLTGGNTEAFF | NA | TRBJ1-1 | TRBD1 | TRBV4-2
TGTGCCAGCAGCGTAGAAGCAGGGGCCGGGCAGCCCCAGCATTTT | CASSVEAGAGQPQHF | NA | TRBJ1-5 | NA | TRBV9
TGTGCCAGCAGCCCAGGGACTAGCGGCCACACCGGGGAGCTGTTTTTT | CASSPGTSGHTGELFF | few | TRBJ2-2 | TRBD2 | TRBV5-4
TGTGCCAGCAGCCATCCGGGGAATCAGCCCCAGCATTTT | CASSHPGNQPQHF | NA | TRBJ1-5 | NA | TRBV3-1/TRBV3-2